This is a list of T cell receptor beta chains from one sample in a study of OX40 agonist ivuxolimab in advanced cancers. Assay: immunoSEQ multiplex PCR; the TCRdb copy retains only in-frame clones and omits some. This sample has approximately 40,000 clones, with around 93% found just once. The specimen was CD4+ or CD8+ T cells sorted from blood, collected in a trial of the OX40 agonist ivuxolimab. These receptors all come from an adult with an advanced solid tumor such as melanoma, head and neck, liver or kidney cancer. The CDR3 runs from the conserved cysteine through the conserved F or W. The order of the fields is V gene, CDR3 protein.

>TRBV25-1
CASSHASEYTDTQYF
>TRBV2
CASSEGQGGSFF
>TRBV19
CASSIWGYEQYF
>TRBV7-8
CASSSTPPGLAALVEHEQYF
>TRBV29-1
CSVEGLAGGLGTGELFF
>TRBV29-1
CSVEGVASYNEQFF
>TRBV2
CASSGTGLNYEQYF
>TRBV9
CASSGSSGSVRETQYF
>TRBV28
CASSSITGRGGGNTIYF
>TRBV7-9
CASSLRDNYEQYF
>TRBV6-4
CASSDVPTGTNEQFF
>TRBV6-5
CASSSTVAAGEAFF
>TRBV7-9
CASSYSGSSYNEQFF
>TRBV11-2
CASSLNRGEATYNEQFF
>TRBV10-3
CAIVRDREFPEAFF
>TRBV19
CASSIGRSPYEQYF
>TRBV11-2
CASSFGGPYEQYF